This record looks at one T cell receptor (beta chain) sequence and its context. Germline V gene data show CDR1 as SGHTA and CDR2 as FQGNSA. V was clipped by 2 bases and J by 4 bases, with 9 bases between them. The CDR3 has 14 residues. The data were taken from a study of T cell clonotyping in hematopoietic cell transplantation. TCRdb's copy holds only in-frame clones and misses some; the assay was immunoSEQ multiplex PCR. The sample carries 7,000 to 9,500 clones, roughly 94% recorded once. The sequence was obtained from a male patient aged 60 to 75 who had an allogeneic stem cell transplant from an unrelated donor, so T cells may come from the graft donor. Some clones in this sample may be carry-over from other donors' samples. The chain employs TRBV7-2 and TRBJ1-5, with unresolved D. The specimen comprised peripheral blood mononuclear cells, sampled 30 days after allogeneic stem cell transplant. The CDR3 DNA reads as TGTGCCAGCAGCTTATCCCCAGATAATCAGCCCCAGCATTTT. It yields the protein CASSLSPDNQPQHF.